The subject of this entry is one T cell receptor beta chain. Antigen unknown. This table comes from immunoSEQ multiplex PCR, and its TCRdb copy is limited to in-frame clones, with some not included. This table has about 130,000 clones, approximately 93% appearing once. CDR3 size: 15 residues. Germline lookup yields CDR1 LGHDT and CDR2 YNNKEL (reference sequence). Trimming removed 4 bases from V and 0 bases from J, with 12 bases in between. This record belongs to a study of T cell responses to AZD1222 COVID-19 vaccine. Study observations and caveats: White British donors predominated, females outnumbered males, and clonal diversity was possibly underestimated. Just a handful of AZD1222 recipients tested seropositive at baseline. Epitopes outside B.1.351 and B.1.1.7 mutated regions reportedly drew nearly half of spike TCRs. Regions 160-218 and 743-854 dominated among vaccine-associated CD4 TCRs spanning spike.

The chain is built from TRBV3-1 (or the pseudogene TRBV3-2) and TRBJ1-2, with D tentatively TRBD1 (5 bases). This specimen was peripheral blood, taken on day 0 of AZD1222 vaccination. The receptor comes from an adult in good health. CDR3 nucleotide sequence: TGTGCCAGCAGCCGCCCAGGGAAGGCTAACTATGGCTACACCTTC. It is translated as CASSRPGKANYGYTF.